What follows describes a single T cell receptor (beta chain). The antigen remains unidentified. This specimen belongs to a study of cytomegalovirus exposure and HLA in healthy donors. In the PCR, 60 Vbeta and 13 Jbeta primers were used. Libraries were prepared by immunoSEQ multiplex PCR; TCRdb keeps only in-frame clonotypes and omits some of them. The sample yields around 190,000 clones, approximately 80% seen once. Whole-study findings and limits: Cytomegalovirus association was listed for 164 TCR beta chains.

V lost 7 bases and J 9 bases, leaving 15 bases between the germline ends. Germline CDR1 is SGHVS and CDR2 is FQNEAQ. The CDR3 is made up of 13 amino acids. This chain joins TRBV7-8 and TRBJ1-4; D not certain. Material: PBMCs. This TCR was recovered from a woman in her thirties in good health and CMV-seropositive. In DNA, the CDR3 is TGTGCCAGCACCCCCGCGGCGCGGAAAAAACTGTTTTTT. Translated, it gives CASTPAARKKLFF.